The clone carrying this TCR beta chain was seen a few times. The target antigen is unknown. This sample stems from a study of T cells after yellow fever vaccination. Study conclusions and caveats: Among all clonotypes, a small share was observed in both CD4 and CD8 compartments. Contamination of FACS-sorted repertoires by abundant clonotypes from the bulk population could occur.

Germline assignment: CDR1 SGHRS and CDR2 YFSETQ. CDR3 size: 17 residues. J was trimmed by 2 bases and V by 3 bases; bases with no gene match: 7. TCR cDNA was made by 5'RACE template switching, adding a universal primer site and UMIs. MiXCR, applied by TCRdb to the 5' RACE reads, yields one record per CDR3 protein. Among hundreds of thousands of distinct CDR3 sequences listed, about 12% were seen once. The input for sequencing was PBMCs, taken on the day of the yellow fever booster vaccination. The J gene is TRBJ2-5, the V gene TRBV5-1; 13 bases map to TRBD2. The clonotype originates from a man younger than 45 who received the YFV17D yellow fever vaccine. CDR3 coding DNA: TGCGCCAGCAGCTGGGCGGGACTAGCGGGGATTCAAGAGACCCAGTACTTC. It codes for CASSWAGLAGIQETQYF.